Presented here are 15 T cell receptor beta chains from one specimen sequenced in a study of shared clonotypes between healthy human individuals. Using immunoSEQ multiplex PCR, the repertoire was profiled, and TCRdb retains in-frame clones only, with some absent. The sample lists 2 million to 3 million clones; approximately 90% were seen once. Sequenced: naive CD4+ T cells sorted from blood. Subset described: CD45RA+ positively selected. These TCRs come from a man aged 18 to 29 in good health.

The J gene is TRBJ1-3, the V gene TRBV30; D perhaps matches TRBD1 (6 bases). Germline V gene data show CDR1 as GTSNPN and CDR2 as SVGIG (reference sequence). Trimming left V 2 bases short and J 3 bases short, with 8 bases between. CDR3 size: 13 residues. The CDR3 loop reads CAWSLTGGNTIYF. Here the CDR3 DNA reads TGTGCCTGGAGTTTGACAGGTGGAAACACCATATATTTT.

The V and J genes are TRBV27 and TRBJ2-5; 12 bases agree with TRBD2. The V and J ends lost 0 bases and 2 bases, in that order; junction bases with no gene match: 7. Germline V lookup: CDR1 MNHEY, CDR2 SMNVEV (reference sequence). This CDR3 is built from 18 residues. CDR3 in amino acids: CASSLSGLAGYTQETQYF. The CDR3 DNA follows: TGTGCCAGCAGTTTATCTGGACTAGCGGGGTATACTCAAGAGACCCAGTACTTC.

This rearrangement joins TRBV5-1 to TRBJ2-5, with 12 bases aligning to TRBD2. Germline lookup yields CDR1 SGHRS and CDR2 YFSETQ. J was trimmed by 4 bases and V by 4 bases; bases with no gene match: 5. This CDR3 is 15 amino acids long. CDR3 residues: CASSIGLAGLETQYF. Here the CDR3 DNA reads TGCGCCAGCAGCATCGGACTAGCGGGGTTAGAGACCCAGTACTTC.

This rearrangement joins TRBV2 to TRBJ2-7; 13 nucleotides match TRBD2. The germline V gene has CDR1 SNHLY and CDR2 FYNNEI. The V and J ends lost 5 bases and 9 bases, in that order; junction bases with no gene match: 13. The length of the CDR3 is 16 residues. CDR3 amino acids: CASSQDGLAGASWQYF. The CDR3, as DNA: TGTGCCAGCAGTCAAGACGGACTAGCGGGAGCGAGTTGGCAGTACTTC.

This chain links TRBV6-4 with TRBJ1-1, with 12 bases fitting TRBD1. Germline-derived CDR1 and CDR2 are MRHNA and SNTAGT. The CDR3 is made up of 15 amino acids. V was clipped by 6 bases and J by 5 bases; unmatched bases: 7. CDR3 DNA: TGTGCCAGCAGCTCCGGGACAGGGGGCCGGACTGAAGCTTTCTTT. Encoded protein: CASSSGTGGRTEAFF.

This rearrangement joins TRBV5-1 to TRBJ2-5; D is unresolved. V lost 0 bases to trimming and J lost 4 bases, with 7 bases between them. The CDR3 loop spans 13 amino acids. The germline gives CDR1 SGHRS, CDR2 YFSETQ. The CDR3 is CASSLANGETQYF. CDR3 nucleotide sequence: TGCGCCAGCAGCTTGGCCAACGGAGAGACCCAGTACTTC.

This sequence joins TRBV15 and TRBJ2-5, with D unresolved. Matching the DNA end better, TRBJ2-7 makes the J call doubtful. This CDR3 contains 12 residues. Germline CDR1 is LNHNV and CDR2 is YYDKDF (reference sequence). CDR3 nucleotide sequence: TGTGCCACCAGCAGGGAATTAGGCGAGCAGTACTTC. The encoded protein is CATSRELGEQYF.

This clone has just one count. This rearrangement joins TRBV5-5 to TRBJ1-5, with D possibly matching TRBD1 (5 bases). V lost 0 bases and J lost 4, with 8 bases in between. From germline, CDR1 is SGHKS and CDR2 YYEKEE (reference sequence). This CDR3 region has 14 residues. The CDR3 spells CASSLDGGNQPQHF. For the CDR3, the DNA is TGTGCCAGCAGCTTGGATGGGGGGAATCAGCCCCAGCATTTT.

The chain joins TRBV6-5 to TRBJ2-3, with 7 positions matching TRBD2. This CDR3 contains 16 residues. CDR1 is MNHEY and CDR2 is SVGAGI in the germline V gene. Trimming took 0 bases from V and 7 from J; bases not matched to a gene: 10. The CDR3 sequence is CASSYSGGMVLNTQYF. The DNA of the CDR3 is TGTGCCAGCAGTTACTCGGGAGGGATGGTCTTAAATACGCAGTATTTT.

The J gene is TRBJ1-6, the V gene TRBV6-1; unclear D gene. The V end was cut by 4 bases, the J end by 0 bases, with 10 bases between. CDR1 is MNHNS, CDR2 SASEGT, per germline. The CDR3 runs to 16 residues. As DNA, the CDR3 is TGTGCCAGCAGTGCACCTCGGACCTCCTATAATTCACCCCTCCACTTT. This encodes CASSAPRTSYNSPLHF.

This rearrangement joins TRBV6-5 to TRBJ2-2; D is uncertain. Germline CDR1 MNHEY, CDR2 SVGAGI. Trimming removed 6 bases at V and 4 bases at J, with 6 bases between. The CDR3 is 12 amino acids. The CDR3: CASSFLTGELFF. CDR3 DNA: TGTGCCAGCAGCTTTCTCACCGGGGAGCTGTTTTTT.

The gene calls are TRBV2 and TRBJ2-7, with 11 bases lining up with TRBD1. J was trimmed by 5 bases and V by 7 bases; bases with no gene match: 10. The CDR3 length is 15 residues. CDR1 and CDR2 (germline): SNHLY, FYNNEI. CDR3 sequence reads: CASMTAGQGGHEQYF. The CDR3 DNA reads TGTGCCAGCATGACTGCGGGACAGGGGGGCCACGAGCAGTACTTC.

Turning to this clone: The junction shows a germline mismatch at one end, possibly a read error. The chain has TRBV6-5 and TRBJ1-1; TRBD1 is a possible D gene (5 bases). Germline V gene lookup returns CDR1 MNHEY and CDR2 SVGAGI. The CDR3 extends over 13 amino acids. CDR3 bases: TGTGCCAGCAGTAAACCTGGCGGGACTGAAACTTTCTTT. Translating it yields CASSKPGGTETFF.

V and J are TRBV5-1 and TRBJ1-2, with D possibly matching TRBD1 (6 bases). The CDR3 totals 16 residues. Germline V CDR1 and CDR2: SGHRS, YFSETQ. Trimming removed 0 bases from V and 2 bases from J, with 14 bases in between. The CDR3 loop is CASSLAPQGGNYGYTF. CDR3 nucleotides: TGCGCCAGCAGCTTGGCCCCACAGGGTGGGAACTATGGCTACACCTTC.

Of note for this clone: Other DNA sequences in this specimen translate into the identical CDR3. The V gene is TRBV6-6, the J gene TRBJ1-2; a possible D gene is TRBD1 (6 bases). The V gene's germline CDR1 is MNHNY and CDR2 SVGAGI (reference sequence). The CDR3 is 13 residues long. V lost 5 bases and J lost 5, with 12 bases in between. The CDR3 loop is CASSRQENYGYTF. The CDR3 coding sequence is TGTGCCAGCAGTAGACAGGAAAATTATGGCTACACCTTC.